A selection of T cell receptor beta chains follows, all from one sample in a study of T-cell memory formation after mild COVID-19. TCRdb used MiXCR to reprocess the 5' RACE reads, holding one entry per CDR3 protein. The table records about 180,000 distinct CDR3 sequences, approximately 16% of them present only once. The sample taken for sequencing was PBMCs or a T cell subset sorted from them (not recorded which). The receptors here all came from an adult woman who had mild COVID-19 (a few samples of this study predate the infection). Cell type and time point are not known. CDR3s include the opening cysteine and the closing phenylalanine or tryptophan. A D gene is named only where the DNA matches it firmly. Size values are once, few and many counts, or a class for expanded clones, and some rows have none.

TRBV11-3	TRBJ2-3	few	.	CASSATTLDPDPDTQYF	TGTGCCAGCAGCGCTACCACGCTGGACCCAGACCCAGATACGCAGTATTTT
TRBV7-9	TRBJ1-4	.	.	CASSSPHYEKLFF	TGTGCCAGCAGCTCCCCCCACTATGAAAAACTGTTTTTT
TRBV20-1	TRBJ2-5	few	.	CSGAWGNMETQYF	TGCAGTGGAGCTTGGGGGAATATGGAGACCCAGTACTTC
TRBV5-1	TRBJ2-1	.	TRBD2	CASRPPSGSYNEQFF	TGCGCCAGCAGACCACCTAGCGGCTCCTACAATGAGCAGTTCTTC
TRBV4-3	TRBJ2-7	.	TRBD2	CASSQDRVAGGEQYF	TGCGCCAGCAGCCAAGATAGGGTAGCGGGAGGCGAGCAGTACTTC
TRBV29-1	TRBJ2-2	.	TRBD1	CSARQGAQTGELFF	TGCAGCGCTAGACAGGGGGCGCAGACCGGGGAGCTGTTTTTT
TRBV6-5	TRBJ2-1	few	TRBD2	CASSYSLTSGGAYEQFF	TGTGCCAGCAGTTACTCCCTAACTAGCGGGGGGGCCTATGAGCAGTTCTTC
TRBV7-9	TRBJ2-7	.	.	CASSLVGSDEQYF	TGTGCCAGCAGCTTAGTAGGGTCGGACGAGCAGTACTTC
TRBV7-2	TRBJ1-1	few	.	CASCQPHRNTEAFF	TGTGCCAGTTGTCAGCCCCACCGGAACACTGAAGCTTTCTTT
TRBV6-5	TRBJ2-5	.	TRBD2	CASSQATSVAETQYF	TGTGCCAGCAGCCAAGCGACTAGCGTGGCAGAGACCCAGTACTTC
TRBV12-3/TRBV12-4	TRBJ2-1	.	.	CASSLSQNNEQFF	TGTGCCAGCAGTTTAAGTCAGAACAATGAGCAGTTCTTC
TRBV3-1	TRBJ2-4	.	TRBD2	CASSRGTSGGVAKNIQYF	TGTGCCAGCAGCCGTGGGACTAGCGGGGGGGTAGCCAAAAACATTCAGTACTTC
TRBV6-5	TRBJ2-5	many	.	CASSFRQAYRETQYF	TGTGCCAGCAGTTTCAGACAGGCGTACAGAGAGACCCAGTACTTC
TRBV6-5	TRBJ1-2	.	TRBD1	CASSPMTGAGYTF	TGTGCCAGCAGTCCGATGACAGGGGCTGGCTACACCTTC
TRBV12-3/TRBV12-4	TRBJ2-2	.	.	CASSHSWEGELFF	TGTGCCAGCAGCCACAGTTGGGAAGGGGAGCTGTTTTTT
TRBV10-2	TRBJ1-1	few	TRBD1	CASNKGAPRGTEAFF	TGCGCCAGCAATAAGGGGGCACCGAGGGGCACTGAAGCTTTCTTT
TRBV4-1	TRBJ2-1	.	.	CASSQEGIRNEQFF	TGCGCCAGCAGCCAAGAAGGGATTAGAAATGAGCAGTTCTTC
TRBV27	TRBJ1-6	.	TRBD1	CASSQQGPNSPLHF	TGTGCCAGCAGTCAACAGGGGCCGAATTCACCCCTCCACTTT
TRBV5-1	TRBJ1-1	.	.	CASSLDRARGTEAFF	TGCGCCAGCAGCTTGGACAGGGCGAGAGGCACTGAAGCTTTCTTT
TRBV24-1	TRBJ2-1	.	TRBD1	CATSDAAPGQTYNEQFF	TGTGCCACCAGTGATGCGGCCCCGGGACAGACATACAATGAGCAGTTCTTC
TRBV5-1	TRBJ2-3	.	TRBD1	CASSSGGQGNTDTQYF	TGCGCCAGCAGCTCAGGCGGACAGGGTAACACAGATACGCAGTATTTT
TRBV3-1	TRBJ1-6	.	.	CASSLAGYNSPLHF	TGTGCCAGCAGCCTCGCCGGCTATAATTCACCCCTCCACTTT
TRBV23-1	TRBJ2-1	.	TRBD2	CASSRGGGGQFF	TGCGCCAGCAGTCGGGGGGGAGGTGGGCAGTTCTTC
TRBV5-1	TRBJ2-6	few	.	CASSIQTGRLGGANVLTF	TGCGCCAGCAGCATACAGACAGGTCGTTTGGGTGGGGCCAACGTCCTGACTTTC
TRBV29-1	TRBJ1-1	few	.	CSVAPGGVTEAFF	TGCAGCGTTGCTCCCGGGGGGGTGACTGAAGCTTTCTTT
TRBV6-2/TRBV6-3	TRBJ2-5	few	.	CASRHWDASETQYF	TGTGCCAGCAGACATTGGGACGCCTCGGAGACCCAGTACTTC
TRBV5-1	TRBJ2-3	.	.	CASSLQVSTDTQYF	TGCGCCAGCAGCTTACAGGTTAGCACAGATACGCAGTATTTT
TRBV4-3	TRBJ1-6	few	.	CASSQVVGLSTYNSPLHF	TGCGCCAGCAGCCAAGTTGTGGGTTTGAGCACCTATAATTCACCCCTCCACTTT
TRBV6-1	TRBJ2-5	few	.	CASSENQGTETQYF	TGTGCCAGCAGTGAGAACCAGGGGACAGAGACCCAGTACTTC
TRBV12-3/TRBV12-4	TRBJ2-1	few	.	CASSLGVGAGIIRDNEQFF	TGTGCCAGCAGTTTAGGCGTCGGCGCAGGAATAATTAGGGACAATGAGCAGTTCTTC
TRBV7-9	TRBJ1-4	few	TRBD1	CASSKDPGRTGEKLFF	TGTGCCAGCAGCAAAGATCCGGGACGGACAGGAGAAAAACTGTTTTTT
TRBV5-6	TRBJ1-2	many	.	CASSLGRYYGYTF	TGTGCCAGCAGCCTCGGACGGTACTATGGCTACACCTTC
TRBV7-8	TRBJ2-7	.	.	CASSLAGDVPYEQYF	TGTGCCAGCAGCTTAGCGGGGGACGTACCCTACGAGCAGTACTTC
TRBV20-1	TRBJ1-1	.	.	CSARRGGPNTEAFF	TGCAGTGCTAGAAGGGGAGGGCCGAACACTGAAGCTTTCTTT
TRBV4-2	TRBJ2-2	.	.	CASSQDRSANTGELFF	TGTGCCAGCAGCCAAGATCGTTCTGCGAACACCGGGGAGCTGTTTTTT
TRBV14	TRBJ2-2	.	.	CASSQARGGTGELFF	TGTGCCAGCAGCCAAGCTCGGGGTGGTACCGGGGAGCTGTTTTTT
TRBV25-1	TRBJ2-3	.	TRBD1	CASSRGTGGTDTQYF	TGTGCCAGCAGTCGTGGGACAGGAGGCACAGATACGCAGTATTTT
TRBV7-2	TRBJ1-1	.	.	CASSFNLRAEAFF	TGTGCCAGCAGCTTCAACCTGCGCGCTGAAGCTTTCTTT